This entry is about one TCR beta chain. The antigen remains unidentified. With V trimmed by 0 bases and J by 2 bases, 0 bases remained unmatched. CDR3 length equals 14 residues. From germline, CDR1 is SGHVS and CDR2 FQNEAQ. This sample was included in a study of T cell responses to AZD1222 COVID-19 vaccine. Findings of the study overall: Unmutated variant regions reportedly attract nearly half of all spike-specific TCRs.

Assay used: immunoSEQ multiplex PCR; TCRdb lists only in-frame clones, some missing. Among roughly 200,000 clones, 80% to 95% were seen once, and the ten largest hold under 1.1%. V and J are TRBV7-8 and TRBJ2-5; 7 bases line up with TRBD2. The material was peripheral blood, obtained 28 days after the second dose of the MenACWY control vaccine. The receptor was derived from an adult who received the MenACWY meningococcal vaccine as a control. CDR3 region: CASSLAGGQETQYF. CDR3 in DNA: TGTGCCAGCAGCTTAGCGGGGGGGCAAGAGACCCAGTACTTC.